This T cell receptor beta chain was identified during a study of blood T cell repertoires in COVID-19 (TCRdb year 2020). Background for the entire study: Samples from collaborators originated in the United States, Italy and Spain and spanned both the acute and convalescent phases of COVID-19. The material from the prospective study consisted of cDNA or gDNA derived from T cells, B-cell-depleted T cells, or PBMCs. The dataset comprised deeply sampled blood TCRbeta repertoires from subjects exposed to, actively infected with, or recovered from COVID-19. A freely available public database, intended as a resource for researchers studying the immune response to SARS-CoV-2, is where the repertoires were released. Samples came from the ongoing ImmuneRACE study (first 160 participants) plus 1,254 subjects from 6 global collaborators. A de-identified subject ID, COVID-19 status, age in years and sex were almost always included in the sample metadata. HLA class I and class II types, where available, came from metadata supplied by the sample provider rather than from assay-based typing.

General study outcomes and caveats: How much clinical and demographic metadata was included differed by source and by participant, and the metadata was provided uncurated.

TCRbeta CDR3 regions were amplified from genomic DNA using the immunoSEQ Assay, a bias-controlled multiplex PCR. The original pipeline was this. Nucleated cell counts per sample were estimated from amplification of reference gene primers within the assay. To quantify the absolute abundance of each unique TCRbeta CDR3 rearrangement, sequence reads were collapsed and filtered. For each sample, productive Simpson clonality was calculated by taking the square root of Simpson's diversity index across productive rearrangements. TCRdb took this table from immuneACCESS and kept in-frame rearrangements with V and J called. Such tables lack part of the clones; where checked against another copy, unresolved V genes explain under half of the gap, and the rest is unexplained. V and J calls and clone size are as listed in that table; D and trimming were resolved from the DNA. The sample has about 23,000 clones on record, around 90% of them singletons. Of the sample, around 8.3% falls within the top ten clones.

The germline V gene supplies CDR1 KGHDR and CDR2 SFDVKD. The CDR3 starts with the cysteine, ends with the phenylalanine, and has 14 residues. Of all the DNA, just the CDR3 is kept, 42 bases in frame from base 1. Germline trimming amounts to 8 bases on V and 7 bases on J, with 5 as the count of junction bases outside the gene matches. Details on this clone: What antigen it recognizes has not been identified. Nothing much larger sits one base from this clone, and base qualities are not available.

Whole blood was collected in K2EDTA tubes by collaborating institutions according to the institutions' own protocols. For TCRbeta analysis, collaborator samples were shipped as frozen whole blood, as isolated PBMCs, or as DNA extracted from either sample type. Sequencing was performed on peripheral blood. The chain couples TRBV24-1 to TRBJ2-2; a stretch of 11 junction bases matches TRBD1. This receptor was identified in a human donor in a cohort sampled during active COVID-19. The DNA sequence is as follows: TGTGCCACCACCGGGACAGGGGGAATCGGGGAGCTGTTTTTT. Translated, this is CATTGTGGIGELFF.